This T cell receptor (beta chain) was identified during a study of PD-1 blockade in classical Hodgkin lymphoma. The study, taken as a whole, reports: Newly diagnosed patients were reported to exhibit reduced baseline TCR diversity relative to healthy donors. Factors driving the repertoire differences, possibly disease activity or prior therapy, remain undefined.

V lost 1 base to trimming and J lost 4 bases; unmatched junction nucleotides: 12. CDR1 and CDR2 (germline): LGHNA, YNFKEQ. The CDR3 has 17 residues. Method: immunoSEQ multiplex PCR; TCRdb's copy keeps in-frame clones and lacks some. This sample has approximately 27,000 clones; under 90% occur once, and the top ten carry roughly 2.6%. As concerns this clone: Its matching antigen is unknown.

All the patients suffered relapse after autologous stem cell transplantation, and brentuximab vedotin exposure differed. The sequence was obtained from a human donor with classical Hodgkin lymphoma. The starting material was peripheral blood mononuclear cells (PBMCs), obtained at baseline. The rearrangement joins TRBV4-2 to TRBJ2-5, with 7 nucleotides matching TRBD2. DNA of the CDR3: TGTGCCAGCAGCCAAGCGGGAGGAGTCGGGCCCACAGAGACCCAGTACTTC. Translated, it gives CASSQAGGVGPTETQYF.